A single sample is the source of the 9 T cell receptor beta chains below, sequenced in a study of blood T cell repertoires in COVID-19. Assay used: immunoSEQ multiplex PCR; TCRdb lists only in-frame clones, some missing. The sample includes 390,000 or so clones, 90% of them seen just once. Sample: peripheral blood. Every receptor here comes from a young man with active or convalescent COVID-19.

The J gene is TRBJ1-1, the V gene TRBV3-1 (or the pseudogene TRBV3-2); unclear D gene. This CDR3 contains 12 residues. Trimming removed 3 bases from V and 11 bases from J, with 13 bases in between. The germline gives CDR1 LGHDT, CDR2 YNNKEL (reference sequence). In nucleotides, the CDR3 is TGTGCCAGCAGCCATTTATCGTTCTTGGCTTTCTTT. It yields the protein CASSHLSFLAFF.

V usage is TRBV28 and J usage is TRBJ1-2, with TRBD1 matching 7 bases. CDR1 MDHEN and CDR2 SYDVKM come from the germline V gene. V trimming: 5 bases; J trimming: 8 bases; junction bases outside the gene matches: 11. CDR3 length: 14 residues. CDR3 nucleotide sequence: TGTGCCAGCAGTGAACTAGGGACAGCAGGAGGCTACACCTTC. The encoded protein is CASSELGTAGGYTF.

The chain uses TRBV2 and TRBJ1-2; D is unclear. The CDR3 has 14 amino acids. The V and J ends lost 6 bases and 5 bases respectively, with 16 bases between them. Germline values: CDR1 SNHLY, CDR2 FYNNEI. The CDR3 bases are TGTGCCAGCAGGACACGGATCAATAATTATGGCTACACCTTC. This encodes CASRTRINNYGYTF.

The chain carries TRBV7-2 and TRBJ1-1; D remains unclear. The CDR3 runs to 15 residues. The germline gives CDR1 SGHTA, CDR2 FQGNSA. V shed 4 bases and J shed 5 bases, with 17 bases lying between them. In DNA form, the CDR3 reads TGTGCCAGCAGCTCGAGGGTAGGCACGGGAACTGAAGCTTTCTTT. This gives the protein CASSSRVGTGTEAFF.

This clone was counted a few times. Germline and junction disagree at one end, which may indicate a read error. The genes are TRBV3-1 (or the pseudogene TRBV3-2) and TRBJ2-6; a possible D gene is TRBD1 (5 bases). Germline V gives CDR1 LGHDT, CDR2 YNNKEL (reference sequence). This CDR3 comprises 16 residues. The CDR3 sequence: CASSHQPGSGANVLTF. CDR3 sequence (DNA): TGTGCCAGCAGCCATCAACCAGGGTCTGGGGCCAACGTGCTGACTTTC.

The rearrangement uses TRBV11-2 and TRBJ2-5, with D perhaps matching TRBD2 (5 bases). CDR1 SGHAT and CDR2 FQNNGV come from the germline V gene. Trimming stripped 5 bases from V and 5 bases from J, with 12 bases between. The CDR3 is made up of 13 amino acids. The CDR3 region is CASSSSAGETQYF. Here the CDR3 DNA reads TGTGCCAGCAGCAGTAGCGCCGGGGAGACCCAGTACTTC.

The V gene is TRBV28, the J gene TRBJ1-3, with D unclear. Germline-derived CDR1 and CDR2 are MDHEN and SYDVKM. This CDR3 is 14 amino acids long. Trimming took 10 bases from V and 0 from J, leaving 13 bases between them. This chain's CDR3 is CATGERGSGNTIYF. In DNA form, the CDR3 reads TGTGCCACCGGAGAGCGGGGCTCTGGAAACACCATATATTTT.

This chain uses TRBV27 with TRBJ1-1; 8 positions match TRBD1. V dropped 4 bases and J dropped 0; count of bases not matched to a gene: 10. CDR3 size: 17 residues. In germline, CDR1 is MNHEY, CDR2 SMNVEV (reference sequence). CDR3 DNA: TGTGCCAGCAGTTCCACCAGACAGGGGCTTATGAACACTGAAGCTTTCTTT. The encoded protein is CASSSTRQGLMNTEAFF.

The rearrangement joins TRBV21-1 to TRBJ2-1; whether TRBD2, the table's D call, matches the DNA was not checked. TRBV21-1 is shown as a pseudogene. This CDR3 spans 16 amino acids. The CDR3 bases are TGTGCCAGCAGCAAAGAGACTAGCGGGAGGGCCAATGAGCAGTTCTTC. It is translated as CASSKETSGRANEQFF.